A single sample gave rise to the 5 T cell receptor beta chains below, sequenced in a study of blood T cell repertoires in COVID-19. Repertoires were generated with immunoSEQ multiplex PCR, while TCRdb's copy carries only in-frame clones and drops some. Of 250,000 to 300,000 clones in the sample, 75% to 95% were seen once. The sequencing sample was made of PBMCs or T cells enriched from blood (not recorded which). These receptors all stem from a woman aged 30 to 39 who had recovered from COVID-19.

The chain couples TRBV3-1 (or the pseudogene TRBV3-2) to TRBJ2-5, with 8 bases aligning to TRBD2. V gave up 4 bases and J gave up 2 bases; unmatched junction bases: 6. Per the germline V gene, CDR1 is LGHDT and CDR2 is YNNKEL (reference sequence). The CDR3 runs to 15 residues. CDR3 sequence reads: CASSPRLALQETQYF. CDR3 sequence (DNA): TGTGCCAGCAGCCCAAGACTAGCGTTACAAGAGACCCAGTACTTC.

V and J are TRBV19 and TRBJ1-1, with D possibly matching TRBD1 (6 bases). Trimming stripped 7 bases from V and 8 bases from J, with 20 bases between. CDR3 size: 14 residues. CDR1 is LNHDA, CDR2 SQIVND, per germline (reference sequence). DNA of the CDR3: TGTGCCAGTACCTCCTTTGAGGACAGCATCGAAGCTTTCTTT. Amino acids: CASTSFEDSIEAFF.

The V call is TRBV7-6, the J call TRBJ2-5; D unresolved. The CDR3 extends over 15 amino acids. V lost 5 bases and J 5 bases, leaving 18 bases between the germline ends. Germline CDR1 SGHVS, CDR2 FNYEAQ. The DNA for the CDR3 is TGTGCCAGCAGCGCCCTCACCGGGTCTCTGGAGACCCAGTACTTC. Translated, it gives CASSALTGSLETQYF.

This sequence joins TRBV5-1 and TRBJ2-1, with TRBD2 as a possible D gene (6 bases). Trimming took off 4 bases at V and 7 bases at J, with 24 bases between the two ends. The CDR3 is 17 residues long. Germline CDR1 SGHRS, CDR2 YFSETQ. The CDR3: CASSKEPGTSSENEQFF. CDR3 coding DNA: TGCGCCAGCAGCAAAGAACCGGGGACTTCCTCCGAAAATGAGCAGTTCTTC.

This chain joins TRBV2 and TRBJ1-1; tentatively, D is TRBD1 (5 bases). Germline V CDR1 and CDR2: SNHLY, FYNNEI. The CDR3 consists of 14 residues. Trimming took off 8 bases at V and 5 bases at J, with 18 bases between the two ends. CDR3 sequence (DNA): TGTGCCAGCTCTATCTCCACGGGGGGAACTGAAGCTTTCTTT. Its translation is CASSISTGGTEAFF. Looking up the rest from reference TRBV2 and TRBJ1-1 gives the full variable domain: EPEVTQTPSHQVTQMGQEVILRCVPISNHLYFYWYRQILGQKVEFLVSFYNNEISEKSEIFDDQFSVERPDGSNFTLKIRSTKLEDSAMYFCASSISTGGTEAFFGQGTRLTVV.